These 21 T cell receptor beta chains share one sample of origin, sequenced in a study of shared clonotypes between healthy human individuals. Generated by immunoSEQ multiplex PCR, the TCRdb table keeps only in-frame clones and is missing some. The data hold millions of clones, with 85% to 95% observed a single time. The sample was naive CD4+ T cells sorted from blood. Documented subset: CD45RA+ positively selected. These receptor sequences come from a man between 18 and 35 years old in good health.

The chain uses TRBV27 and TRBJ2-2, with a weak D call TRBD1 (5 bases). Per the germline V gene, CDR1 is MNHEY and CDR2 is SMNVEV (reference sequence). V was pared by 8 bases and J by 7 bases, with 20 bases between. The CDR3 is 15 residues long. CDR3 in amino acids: CASGTGQLLLGELFF. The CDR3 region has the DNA TGTGCCAGCGGAACAGGCCAACTTTTACTCGGGGAGCTGTTTTTT.

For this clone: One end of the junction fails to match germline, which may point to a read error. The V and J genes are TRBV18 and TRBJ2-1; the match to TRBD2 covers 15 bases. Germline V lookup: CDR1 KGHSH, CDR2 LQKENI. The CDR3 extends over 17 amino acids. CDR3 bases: TGTGCCAGCTCACCGCGGGGACTAGCGGGGGGCTACGATGAGCAGTTCTTC. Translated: CASSPRGLAGGYDEQFF.

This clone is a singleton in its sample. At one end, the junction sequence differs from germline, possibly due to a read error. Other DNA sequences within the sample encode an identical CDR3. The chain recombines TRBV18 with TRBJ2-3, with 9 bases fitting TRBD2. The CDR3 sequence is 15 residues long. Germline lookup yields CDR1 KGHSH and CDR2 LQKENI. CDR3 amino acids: CASSPLAGSTDTQYF. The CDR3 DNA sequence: TGTGCCAGCTCGCCACTAGCGGGTAGCACAGATACGCAGTATTTT.

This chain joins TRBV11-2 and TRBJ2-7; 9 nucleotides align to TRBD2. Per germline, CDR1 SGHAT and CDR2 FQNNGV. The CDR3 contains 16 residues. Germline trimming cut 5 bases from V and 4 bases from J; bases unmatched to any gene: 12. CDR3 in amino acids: CASSKIGLAGSYEQYF. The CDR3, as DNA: TGTGCCAGCAGCAAAATCGGGCTAGCGGGATCATACGAGCAGTACTTC.

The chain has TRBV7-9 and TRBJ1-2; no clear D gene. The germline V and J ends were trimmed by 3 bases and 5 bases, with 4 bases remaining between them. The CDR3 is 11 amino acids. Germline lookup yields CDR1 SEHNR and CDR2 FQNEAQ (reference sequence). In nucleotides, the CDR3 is TGTGCCAGCAGCTTCAAGTATGGCTACACCTTC. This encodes CASSFKYGYTF.

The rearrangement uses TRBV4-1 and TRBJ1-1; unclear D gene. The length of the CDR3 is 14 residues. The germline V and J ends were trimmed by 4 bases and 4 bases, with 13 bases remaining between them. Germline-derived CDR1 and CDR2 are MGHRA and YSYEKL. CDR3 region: CASSRKRAGTEAFF. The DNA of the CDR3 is TGCGCCAGCAGCCGGAAAAGGGCCGGCACTGAAGCTTTCTTT.

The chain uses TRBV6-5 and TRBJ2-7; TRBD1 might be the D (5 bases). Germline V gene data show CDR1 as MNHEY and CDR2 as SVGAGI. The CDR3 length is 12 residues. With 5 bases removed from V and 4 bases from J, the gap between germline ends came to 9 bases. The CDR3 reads CASSNTGYEQYF. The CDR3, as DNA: TGTGCCAGCAGTAATACAGGATACGAGCAGTACTTC.

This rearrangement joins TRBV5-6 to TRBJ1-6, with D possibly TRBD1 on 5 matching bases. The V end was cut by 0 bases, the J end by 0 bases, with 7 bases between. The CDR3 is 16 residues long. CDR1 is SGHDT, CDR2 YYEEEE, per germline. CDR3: CASSLDRSSYNSPLHF. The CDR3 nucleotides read TGTGCCAGCAGCTTGGACAGGAGCTCCTATAATTCACCCCTCCACTTT.

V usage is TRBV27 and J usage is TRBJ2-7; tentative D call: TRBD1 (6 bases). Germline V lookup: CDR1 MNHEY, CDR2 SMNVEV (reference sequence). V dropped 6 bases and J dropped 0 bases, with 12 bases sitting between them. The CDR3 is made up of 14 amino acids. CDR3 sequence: CASSPGHNSYEQYF. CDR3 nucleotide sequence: TGTGCCAGCAGCCCGGGACACAACTCCTACGAGCAGTACTTC.

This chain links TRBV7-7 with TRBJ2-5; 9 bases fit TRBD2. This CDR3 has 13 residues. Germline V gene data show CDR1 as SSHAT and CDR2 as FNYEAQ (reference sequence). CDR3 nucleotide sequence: TGTGCTAGCGGGCTAGCGGGGCAAGAGACCCAGTACTTC. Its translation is CASGLAGQETQYF.

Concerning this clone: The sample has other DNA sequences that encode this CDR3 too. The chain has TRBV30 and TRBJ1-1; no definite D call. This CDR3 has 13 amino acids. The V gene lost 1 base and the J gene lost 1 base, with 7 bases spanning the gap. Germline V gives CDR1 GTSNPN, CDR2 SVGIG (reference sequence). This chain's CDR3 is CAWSGQTNTEAFF. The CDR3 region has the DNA TGTGCCTGGAGTGGGCAGACGAACACTGAAGCTTTCTTT.

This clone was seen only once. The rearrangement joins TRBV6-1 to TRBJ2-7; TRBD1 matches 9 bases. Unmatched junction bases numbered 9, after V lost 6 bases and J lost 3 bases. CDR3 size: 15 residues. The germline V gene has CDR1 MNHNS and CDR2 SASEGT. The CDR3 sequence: CASSFSGTGLYEQYF. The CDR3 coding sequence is TGTGCCAGCAGCTTCTCCGGGACAGGGCTCTACGAGCAGTACTTC.

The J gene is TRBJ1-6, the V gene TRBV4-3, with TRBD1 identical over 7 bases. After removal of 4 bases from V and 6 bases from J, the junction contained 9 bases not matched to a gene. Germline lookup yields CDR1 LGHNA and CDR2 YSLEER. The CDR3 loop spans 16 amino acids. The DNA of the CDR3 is TGCGCCAGCAGCCCCTACTGGGACAGCGTTAATTCACCCCTCCACTTT. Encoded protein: CASSPYWDSVNSPLHF.

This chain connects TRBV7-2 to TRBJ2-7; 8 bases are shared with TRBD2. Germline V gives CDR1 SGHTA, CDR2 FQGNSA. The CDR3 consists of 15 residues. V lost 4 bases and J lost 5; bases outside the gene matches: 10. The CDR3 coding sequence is TGTGCCAGCAGCTCACTAGCGGTAGGAACGGACGAGCAGTACTTC. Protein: CASSSLAVGTDEQYF. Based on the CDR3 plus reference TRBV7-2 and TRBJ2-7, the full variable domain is GAGVSQSPSNKVTEKGKDVELRCDPISGHTALYWYRQSLGQGLEFLIYFQGNSAPDKSGLPSDRFSAERTGGSVSTLTIQRTQQEDSAVYLCASSSLAVGTDEQYFGPGTRLTVT.

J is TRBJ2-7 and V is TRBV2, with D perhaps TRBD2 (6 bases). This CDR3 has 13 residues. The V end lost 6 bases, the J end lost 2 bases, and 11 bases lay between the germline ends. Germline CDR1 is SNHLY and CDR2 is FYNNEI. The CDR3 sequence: CASRVTGAYEQYF. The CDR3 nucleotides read TGTGCCAGCAGGGTCACGGGGGCCTACGAGCAGTACTTC.

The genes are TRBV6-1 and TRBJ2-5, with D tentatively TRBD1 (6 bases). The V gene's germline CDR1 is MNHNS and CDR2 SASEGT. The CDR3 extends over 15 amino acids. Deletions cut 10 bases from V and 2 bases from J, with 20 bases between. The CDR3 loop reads CATRLWVGGQETQYF. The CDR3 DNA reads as TGTGCCACCCGACTATGGGTAGGGGGACAAGAGACCCAGTACTTC.

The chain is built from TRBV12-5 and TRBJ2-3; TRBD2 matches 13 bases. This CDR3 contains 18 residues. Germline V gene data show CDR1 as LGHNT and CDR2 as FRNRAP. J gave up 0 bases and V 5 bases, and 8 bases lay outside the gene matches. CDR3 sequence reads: CASGPGTSGDPSTDTQYF. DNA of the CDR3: TGTGCTAGTGGTCCCGGGACTAGCGGGGACCCAAGCACAGATACGCAGTATTTT.

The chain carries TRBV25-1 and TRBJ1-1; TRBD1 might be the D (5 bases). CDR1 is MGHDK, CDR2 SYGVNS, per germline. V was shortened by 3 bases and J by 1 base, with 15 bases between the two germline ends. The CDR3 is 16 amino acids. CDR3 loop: CASSDDSGTGNTEAFF. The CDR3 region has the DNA TGTGCCAGCAGTGATGACTCTGGGACGGGGAACACTGAAGCTTTCTTT.

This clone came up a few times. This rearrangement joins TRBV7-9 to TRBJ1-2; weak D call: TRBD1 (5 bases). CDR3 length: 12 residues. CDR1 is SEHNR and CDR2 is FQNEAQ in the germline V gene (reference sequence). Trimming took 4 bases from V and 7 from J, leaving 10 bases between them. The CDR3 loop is CASSSQGIGYTF. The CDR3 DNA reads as TGTGCCAGCAGCTCCCAGGGAATTGGCTACACCTTC.

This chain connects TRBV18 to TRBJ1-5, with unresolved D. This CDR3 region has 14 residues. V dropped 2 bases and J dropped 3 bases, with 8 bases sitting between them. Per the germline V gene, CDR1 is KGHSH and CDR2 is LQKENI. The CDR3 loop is CASSPTANNQPQHF. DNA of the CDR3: TGTGCCAGCTCACCAACGGCGAACAATCAGCCCCAGCATTTT.

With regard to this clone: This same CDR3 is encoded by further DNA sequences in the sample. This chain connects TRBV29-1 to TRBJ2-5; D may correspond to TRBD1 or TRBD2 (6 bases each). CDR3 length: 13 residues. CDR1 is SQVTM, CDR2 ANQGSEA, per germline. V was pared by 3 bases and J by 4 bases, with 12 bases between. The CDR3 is CSVEKGGRETQYF. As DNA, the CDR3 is TGCAGCGTTGAGAAGGGGGGCCGAGAGACCCAGTACTTC.